The 9 T cell receptor beta chains below were found in one sample sequenced in a study of cytomegalovirus exposure and HLA in healthy donors. PCR used 60 Vbeta primers and 13 Jbeta primers. Libraries were prepared by immunoSEQ multiplex PCR; TCRdb keeps only in-frame clonotypes and omits some of them. The data contain roughly 150,000 clones, around 84% of them singletons. Sequenced material: PBMCs. These receptors were obtained from a boy younger than 10 in good health and CMV-seronegative.

This clone was counted once. This rearrangement joins TRBV19 to TRBJ2-2; 7 nucleotides agree with TRBD1. V lost 6 bases to trimming and J lost 6 bases; unmatched junction nucleotides: 10. In germline, CDR1 is LNHDA, CDR2 SQIVND (reference sequence). The CDR3 spans 15 residues. This chain's CDR3 is CASRLRNQGAGELFF. In nucleotides, the CDR3 is TGTGCCAGTAGATTAAGGAACCAGGGGGCCGGGGAGCTGTTTTTT.

The chain is built from TRBV29-1 and TRBJ2-5; 7 bases are a match to TRBD2. The CDR3 is 14 residues long. The junction had 12 bases not matched to a gene; V was cut back by 5 bases and J by 6 bases. Germline CDR1 reads SQVTM; CDR2 reads ANQGSEA. The CDR3 here is CSVQHRRESKTQYF. In DNA, the CDR3 is TGCAGCGTTCAGCATAGGCGGGAGTCGAAGACCCAGTACTTC.

This clone has a handful of counts. V usage is TRBV19 and J usage is TRBJ2-7; unclear D gene. The CDR3 has 15 residues. Germline assignment: CDR1 LNHDA and CDR2 SQIVND (reference sequence). Between the trimmed V and J ends, which lost 6 bases and 1 base, there was a span of 16 bases. DNA of the CDR3: TGTGCCAGTAGCCCCGGGTCCCCCCTGTCCTACGAGCAGTACTTC. It encodes CASSPGSPLSYEQYF.

The rearrangement uses TRBV6-5 and TRBJ1-1; 7 bases line up with TRBD1. The V gene end was trimmed by 3 bases and the J gene end by 11 bases; junction bases not matched to a gene: 12. CDR3 length: 14 amino acids. Germline CDR1 reads MNHEY; CDR2 reads SVGAGI. The CDR3 DNA follows: TGTGCCAGCAGTTATTACGCTGAGACAGGGCGGGCTTTCTTT. Protein: CASSYYAETGRAFF.

V gene TRBV7-2 combines with J gene TRBJ2-7, with 9 bases identical to TRBD2. V shed 1 base and J 1 base; nucleotides not matched to a gene: 11. The CDR3 has 18 amino acids. CDR1 is SGHTA and CDR2 is FQGNSA in the germline V gene. CDR3 region: CASSLVASLAGSSYEQYF. The CDR3 DNA is TGTGCCAGCAGCTTAGTGGCCTCACTAGCGGGTTCATCCTACGAGCAGTACTTC.

J is TRBJ2-1 and V is TRBV30; perhaps TRBD2 as D (6 bases). Trimming took 5 bases from V and 5 from J, leaving 19 bases between them. The CDR3 extends over 15 amino acids. Per the germline V gene, CDR1 is GTSNPN and CDR2 is SVGIG (reference sequence). This chain's CDR3 is CAWDDLGGWDNEQFF. In DNA, the CDR3 is TGTGCCTGGGACGACTTGGGGGGTTGGGACAATGAGCAGTTCTTC.

The V gene is TRBV6-1, the J gene TRBJ1-4; perhaps TRBD1 as D (6 bases). V lost 4 bases and J 5 bases, leaving 17 bases between the germline ends. Germline V gene data show CDR1 as MNHNS and CDR2 as SASEGT. The CDR3 totals 16 residues. CDR3 nucleotides: TGTGCCAGCAGTGTACATACGACAGGCCGAAATGAAAAACTGTTTTTT. Translation gives CASSVHTTGRNEKLFF.

This chain joins TRBV10-3 and TRBJ1-2, with TRBD1 as a possible D gene (5 bases). Trimming shortened V by 4 bases and J by 3 bases, and 24 bases separated the two germline ends. The CDR3 length is 18 residues. The germline V gene encodes CDR1 ENHRY and CDR2 SYGVKD. The CDR3: CAISGGATVAEGYYGYTF. CDR3 sequence (DNA): TGTGCCATCAGTGGCGGGGCGACAGTCGCTGAGGGCTACTATGGCTACACCTTC.

This clone was detected only once. The chain recombines TRBV7-6 with TRBJ2-1; D perhaps matches TRBD2 (6 bases). The germline V gene has CDR1 SGHVS and CDR2 FNYEAQ. V was pared by 5 bases and J by 4 bases, with 12 bases between. The CDR3 has 14 amino acids. For the CDR3, the DNA is TGTGCCAGCAGCCGAAATAGCGGTTACAATGAGCAGTTCTTC. Translating it yields CASSRNSGYNEQFF.